Listed here are 25 T cell receptor beta chains from one sample, sequenced in a study of blood T cell repertoires in COVID-19. Measured with immunoSEQ multiplex PCR; TCRdb has only the in-frame clones, and not every one. Of approximately 120,000 clones listed, around 90% are singletons. The sequenced sample was peripheral blood. These TCRs come from a man aged 45 to 65 with COVID-19, enrolled during active disease.

The rearrangement links TRBV5-1 to TRBJ2-5; TRBD1 matches at 8 bases. The CDR3 is made up of 14 amino acids. V was clipped by 4 bases and J by 3 bases; unmatched bases: 5. Germline-derived CDR1 and CDR2 are SGHRS and YFSETQ. The CDR3 DNA reads as TGCGCCAGCAGCGAGCAGACAGGGGAAGAGACCCAGTACTTC. Protein: CASSEQTGEETQYF. Drawing the rest from reference TRBV5-1 and TRBJ2-5, the complete variable domain is KAGVTQTPRYLIKTRGQQVTLSCSPISGHRSVSWYQQTPGQGLQFLFEYFSETQRNKGNFPGRFSGRQFSNSRSEMNVSTLELGDSALYLCASSEQTGEETQYFGPGTRLLVL.

The CDR3 protein is CASSPMTGDTQYF. DNA of the CDR3: TGTGCCAGCAGCCCGATGACAGGGGATACGCAGTATTTT. The chain recombines TRBV7-3 with TRBJ2-3; TRBD1 aligns across 7 bases. The length of the CDR3 is 13 residues. The germline V gene has CDR1 SGHTA and CDR2 FQGTGA. Trimming removed 5 bases from V and 6 bases from J; junction bases left unmatched: 5.

Concerning this clone: Other DNA sequences within the sample encode an identical CDR3. The chain uses TRBV6-5 and TRBJ2-7; 9 positions match TRBD2. The CDR3 extends over 15 amino acids. In germline, CDR1 is MNHEY, CDR2 SVGAGI. V shed 3 bases and J 2 bases; nucleotides not matched to a gene: 5. The CDR3 DNA reads as TGTGCCAGCAGTTATTCTTTAGCGGGGGCCTACGAGCAGTACTTC. It specifies CASSYSLAGAYEQYF.

This chain joins TRBV6-1 and TRBJ2-1, with TRBD2 matching 8 bases. The V gene's germline CDR1 is MNHNS and CDR2 SASEGT. CDR3 size: 16 residues. V trimming: 4 bases; J trimming: 6 bases; junction bases outside the gene matches: 11. The CDR3 loop is CASSGRGGRRPNEQFF. The DNA of the CDR3 is TGTGCCAGCAGTGGCCGGGGCGGGAGGCGCCCCAATGAGCAGTTCTTC.

The rearrangement joins TRBV28 to TRBJ1-6, with 8 bases aligning to TRBD1. The CDR3 totals 16 residues. Germline loops: CDR1 MDHEN, CDR2 SYDVKM. V gave up 7 bases and J gave up 7 bases; unmatched junction bases: 12. CDR3 region: CASKGTGVVSNSPLHF. CDR3 bases: TGTGCCAGCAAGGGGACAGGCGTCGTTTCGAATTCACCCCTCCACTTT.

V usage is TRBV5-1 and J usage is TRBJ2-7; 9 bases match TRBD2. Germline-derived CDR1 and CDR2 are SGHRS and YFSETQ. Losses at the gene ends were 0 bases for V and 7 bases for J; bases not matched to a gene: 11. This CDR3 contains 16 residues. The CDR3 bases are TGCGCCAGCAGCTTGGGGGGACTAGCTAGACTTACGGAGCAGTACTTC. This gives the protein CASSLGGLARLTEQYF.

This chain uses TRBV6-1 with TRBJ2-5, with 9 bases that match TRBD2. This CDR3 contains 14 residues. The germline V gene encodes CDR1 MNHNS and CDR2 SASEGT. Losses at the gene ends were 3 bases for V and 3 bases for J; bases not matched to a gene: 2. The CDR3 loop reads CASSEASGEETQYF. The CDR3 DNA is TGTGCCAGCAGTGAGGCTAGCGGGGAAGAGACCCAGTACTTC.

The chain has TRBV7-9 and TRBJ2-2; the match to TRBD1 covers 9 bases. The CDR3 sequence is 16 residues long. CDR1 is SEHNR, CDR2 FQNEAQ, per germline (reference sequence). Losses at the gene ends were 3 bases for V and 3 bases for J; bases not matched to a gene: 5. This CDR3 is CASSFLGQGYTGELFF. Here the CDR3 DNA reads TGTGCCAGCAGCTTCCTTGGACAGGGGTACACCGGGGAGCTGTTTTTT.

V and J are TRBV3-1 (or the pseudogene TRBV3-2) and TRBJ2-3; D is unclear. This CDR3 comprises 16 residues. V was cut by 0 bases and J by 2 bases, with 12 bases left in between. CDR1 and CDR2 (germline): LGHDT, YNNKEL (reference sequence). As DNA, the CDR3 is TGTGCCAGCAGCCAAGAAGCCGGCGGATACACAGATACGCAGTATTTT. This gives the protein CASSQEAGGYTDTQYF.

The J gene is TRBJ2-5, the V gene TRBV27; D call uncertain. The germline V gene has CDR1 MNHEY and CDR2 SMNVEV (reference sequence). Trimming took off 4 bases at V and 1 base at J, with 13 bases between the two ends. This CDR3 spans 15 amino acids. CDR3 nucleotides: TGTGCCAGCAGTTCCTTCTTTAACTCCCAAGAGACCCAGTACTTC. This sequence encodes CASSSFFNSQETQYF.

The V and J genes are TRBV5-1 and TRBJ1-6; D remains ambiguous. The germline V and J ends were trimmed by 1 base and 9 bases, with 14 bases remaining between them. The CDR3 loop spans 15 amino acids. The germline V gene encodes CDR1 SGHRS and CDR2 YFSETQ. CDR3 protein: CASSLMDQGSSPLHF. The CDR3 bases are TGCGCCAGCAGCTTGATGGATCAAGGGAGTTCACCCCTCCACTTT.

This clone showed up many times. The chain links TRBV7-9 to TRBJ2-3, with D maybe TRBD2 (5 bases). The germline gives CDR1 SEHNR, CDR2 FQNEAQ (reference sequence). The CDR3 has 12 amino acids. V was pared by 0 bases and J by 11 bases, with 9 bases between. This CDR3 is CASSLAKGEQYF. In DNA form, the CDR3 reads TGTGCCAGCAGCTTAGCGAAGGGAGAGCAGTATTTT.

This clone has just a few counts. The rearrangement links TRBV6-4 to TRBJ2-1; the match to TRBD2 covers 16 bases. J was trimmed by 8 bases and V by 5 bases; bases with no gene match: 3. This CDR3 is built from 15 residues. Germline V CDR1 and CDR2: MRHNA, SNTAGT. The CDR3 coding sequence is TGTGCCAGCAGTCCGGGACTAGCGGGAGGGCATGAGCAGTTCTTC. Translation gives CASSPGLAGGHEQFF.

CDR3 protein: CASSHKAGLAAETQYF. CDR3 sequence (DNA): TGTGCCAGCAGCCATAAAGCAGGACTAGCGGCAGAGACCCAGTACTTC. The chain couples TRBV14 to TRBJ2-5; TRBD2 matches 10 bases. With 3 bases clipped from V and 4 bases from J, the junction kept 8 bases outside the gene matches. Germline assignment: CDR1 SGHDN and CDR2 FVKESK. CDR3 length: 16 residues.

The chain couples TRBV5-4 to TRBJ1-4; 7 positions match TRBD1. The CDR3 has 15 amino acids. Germline values: CDR1 SGHNT, CDR2 YYREEE (reference sequence). J gave up 5 bases and V 4 bases, and 8 bases lay outside the gene matches. The CDR3 here is CASSRQGGGNEKLFF. CDR3 DNA sequence: TGTGCCAGCAGCCGACAGGGAGGAGGGAATGAAAAACTGTTTTTT.

V usage is TRBV5-4 and J usage is TRBJ2-3; D may be TRBD1 (5 bases). The germline V gene encodes CDR1 SGHNT and CDR2 YYREEE (reference sequence). The V end was cut by 2 bases, the J end by 2 bases, with 9 bases between. The CDR3 runs to 14 residues. CDR3 DNA: TGTGCCAGCAGCTTCGACAGCCCCACAGATACGCAGTATTTT. This sequence encodes CASSFDSPTDTQYF.

The gene calls are TRBV10-3 and TRBJ2-1, with 11 nucleotides matching TRBD2. V was pared by 4 bases and J by 6 bases, with 11 bases of the junction left unmatched. CDR1 and CDR2 (germline): ENHRY, SYGVKD. This CDR3 comprises 17 residues. The CDR3 DNA reads TGTGCCATCAGTGTAACACCTACTAGCGGGAGCGGCAATGAGCAGTTCTTC. Protein: CAISVTPTSGSGNEQFF.

The chain employs TRBV2 and TRBJ1-3, with a weak D call TRBD1 (6 bases). V lost 4 bases, J lost 0 bases, and 13 bases lay in between. This CDR3 is 16 amino acids long. The germline V gene has CDR1 SNHLY and CDR2 FYNNEI. CDR3 protein: CASSAPGQFSGNTIYF. The CDR3 bases are TGTGCCAGCAGTGCCCCAGGACAGTTCTCTGGAAACACCATATATTTT.

This rearrangement joins TRBV12-3 or TRBV12-4 to TRBJ2-1, with D unclear. The CDR3 is 13 amino acids. V was trimmed by 8 bases and J by 0 bases, leaving 8 bases between them. The CDR3 coding sequence is TGTGCCAGCCGTTCGAGCTCCTACAATGAGCAGTTCTTC. It codes for CASRSSSYNEQFF.

The sample holds a few counts of this clone. V usage is TRBV29-1 and J usage is TRBJ1-1; the match to TRBD1 covers 8 bases. The CDR3 runs 13 residues. The V and J ends lost 3 bases and 5 bases, in that order; junction bases with no gene match: 5. Germline CDR1 is SQVTM and CDR2 is ANQGSEA. CDR3 loop: CSVDDRGGTEAFF. As DNA, the CDR3 is TGCAGCGTTGATGACAGGGGAGGAACTGAAGCTTTCTTT.

This sequence joins TRBV12-5 and TRBJ2-5; TRBD1 is a possible D gene (5 bases). The V gene's germline CDR1 is LGHNT and CDR2 FRNRAP. Trimming shortened V by 2 bases and J by 4 bases, and 17 bases separated the two germline ends. The length of the CDR3 is 16 residues. CDR3 DNA sequence: TGTGCTAGTGGTTTGTGTGTCTGCCCCAGGGTAGAGACCCAGTACTTC. Translating it yields CASGLCVCPRVETQYF.

The V gene is TRBV4-1, the J gene TRBJ1-5; 7 bases align to TRBD1. This CDR3 has 16 residues. V was clipped by 0 bases and J by 5 bases; unmatched bases: 7. CDR1 is MGHRA, CDR2 YSYEKL, per germline. The CDR3 is CASSQDDQGVYQPQHF. In DNA, the CDR3 is TGCGCCAGCAGCCAAGATGATCAGGGGGTATATCAGCCCCAGCATTTT.

The chain employs TRBV18 and TRBJ2-2; 12 bases agree with TRBD1. Trimming took 3 bases from V and 7 from J; bases not matched to a gene: 3. Germline V gene data show CDR1 as KGHSH and CDR2 as LQKENI. The length of the CDR3 is 15 residues. The CDR3 loop reads CASSPGQGAIGELFF. The CDR3 nucleotides read TGTGCCAGCTCACCGGGACAGGGGGCGATCGGGGAGCTGTTTTTT.

The chain combines TRBV7-2 with TRBJ2-4; 7 positions match TRBD2. V lost 8 bases and J lost 1; bases outside the gene matches: 17. Per the germline V gene, CDR1 is SGHTA and CDR2 is FQGNSA. CDR3 size: 18 residues. The CDR3 nucleotides read TGTGCCAGCGGACGGGGCAGGGAGGGTGTAACGGCCAAAAACATTCAGTACTTC. Protein: CASGRGREGVTAKNIQYF.

This clone has just a few counts. V usage is TRBV10-3 and J usage is TRBJ2-7; TRBD2 matches 7 bases. CDR1 and CDR2 from the germline V gene are ENHRY and SYGVKD. The CDR3 sequence is 14 residues long. V gave up 5 bases and J gave up 6 bases; unmatched junction bases: 10. The CDR3 region is CAISRGPGGSEQYV. CDR3 DNA sequence: TGTGCCATCAGTAGGGGACCGGGGGGTAGCGAGCAGTACGTC.